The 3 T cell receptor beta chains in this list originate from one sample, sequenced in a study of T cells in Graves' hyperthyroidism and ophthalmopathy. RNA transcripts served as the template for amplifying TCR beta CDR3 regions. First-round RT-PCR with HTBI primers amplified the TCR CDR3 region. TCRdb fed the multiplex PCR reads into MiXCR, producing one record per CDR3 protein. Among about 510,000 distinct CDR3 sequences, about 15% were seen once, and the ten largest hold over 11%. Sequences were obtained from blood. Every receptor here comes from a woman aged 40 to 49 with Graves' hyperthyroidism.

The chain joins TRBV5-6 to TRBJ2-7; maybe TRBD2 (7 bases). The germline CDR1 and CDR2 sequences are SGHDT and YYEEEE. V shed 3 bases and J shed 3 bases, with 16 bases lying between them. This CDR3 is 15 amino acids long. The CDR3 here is CASSSPRGGIYEQYF. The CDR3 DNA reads TGTGCCAGCAGCTCCCCTAGGGGGGGTATCTACGAGCAGTACTTC.

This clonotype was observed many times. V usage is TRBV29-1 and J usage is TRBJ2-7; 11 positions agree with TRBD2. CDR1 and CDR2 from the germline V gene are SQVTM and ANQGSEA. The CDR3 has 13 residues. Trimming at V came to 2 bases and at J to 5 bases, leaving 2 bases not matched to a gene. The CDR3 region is CSVELAGGDEQYF. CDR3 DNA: TGCAGCGTTGAACTAGCGGGAGGCGACGAGCAGTACTTC.

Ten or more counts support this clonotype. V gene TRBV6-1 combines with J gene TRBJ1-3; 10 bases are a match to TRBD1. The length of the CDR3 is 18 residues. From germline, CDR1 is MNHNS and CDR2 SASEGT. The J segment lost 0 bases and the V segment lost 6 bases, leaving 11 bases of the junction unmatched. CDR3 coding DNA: TGTGCCAGCAGCTCTCCGGGACAGGGGTCAAACTCTGGAAACACCATATATTTT. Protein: CASSSPGQGSNSGNTIYF.